This T cell receptor beta chain was observed in a study of blood T cell repertoires in COVID-19. In the study overall: Collection of acute and convalescent COVID-19 samples took place in the United States, Italy and Spain.

TCRdb's table, derived via immunoSEQ multiplex PCR, lists solely in-frame clones and lacks some. The data show more than 350,000 clones, about 89% seen once. Germline V CDR1 and CDR2: LNHNV, YYDKDF (reference sequence). V shed 0 bases and J shed 4 bases, with 13 bases lying between them. The CDR3 consists of 15 residues. The clonotype originates from a woman aged 25 to 39 with COVID-19, enrolled during active disease. The sample comprised peripheral blood. The V and J genes are TRBV15 and TRBJ2-7; perhaps TRBD2 as D (6 bases). The CDR3 DNA is TGTGCCACCAGCAGAGATAGCGGATGGGATTACGAGCAGTACTTC. As protein: CATSRDSGWDYEQYF.